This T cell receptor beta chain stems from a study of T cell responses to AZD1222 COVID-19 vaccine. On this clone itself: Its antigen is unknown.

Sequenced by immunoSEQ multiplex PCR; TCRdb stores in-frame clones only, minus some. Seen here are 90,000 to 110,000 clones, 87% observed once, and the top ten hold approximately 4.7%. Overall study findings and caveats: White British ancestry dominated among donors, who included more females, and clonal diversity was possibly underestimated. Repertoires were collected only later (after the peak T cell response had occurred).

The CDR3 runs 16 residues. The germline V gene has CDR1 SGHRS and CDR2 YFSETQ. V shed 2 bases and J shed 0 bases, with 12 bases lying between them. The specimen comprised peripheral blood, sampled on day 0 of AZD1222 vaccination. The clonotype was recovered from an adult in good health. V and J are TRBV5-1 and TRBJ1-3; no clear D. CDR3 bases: TGCGCCAGCAGCTTTGGCGGAAGCCCCTCTGGAAACACCATATATTTT. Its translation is CASSFGGSPSGNTIYF.